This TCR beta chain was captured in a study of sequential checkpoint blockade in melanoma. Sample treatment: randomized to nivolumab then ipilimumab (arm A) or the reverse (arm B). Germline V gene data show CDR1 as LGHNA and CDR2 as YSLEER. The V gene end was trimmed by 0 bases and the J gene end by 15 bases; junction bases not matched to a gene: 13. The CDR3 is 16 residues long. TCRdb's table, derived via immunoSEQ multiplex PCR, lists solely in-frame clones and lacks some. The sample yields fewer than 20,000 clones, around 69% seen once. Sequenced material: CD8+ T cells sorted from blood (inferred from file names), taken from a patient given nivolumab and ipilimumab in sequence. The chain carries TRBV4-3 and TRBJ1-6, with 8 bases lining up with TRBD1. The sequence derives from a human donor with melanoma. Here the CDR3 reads CASSQDMSGQGKNLHF. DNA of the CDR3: TGCGCCAGCAGCCAAGATATGTCCGGACAGGGAAAAAACCTCCACTTT.